This T cell receptor beta chain stems from a study of cytomegalovirus exposure and HLA in healthy donors. This CDR3 spans 12 amino acids. V was pared by 7 bases and J by 14 bases, with 20 bases between. Looked up from germline, CDR1 is MNHEY and CDR2 is SVGAGI. Regarding this clone: Its antigen is not identified.

General study points: Investigators reported fewer than 200 TCR beta chains as tied to cytomegalovirus.

With 60 Vbeta and 13 Jbeta primers, the PCR was carried out. Sequencing used immunoSEQ multiplex PCR; TCRdb keeps in-frame clones, though not all of them. The sample has approximately 110,000 clones. V usage is TRBV6-5 and J usage is TRBJ1-1; no reliable D call. This receptor was taken from a young man in good health and CMV-seronegative. Source material: PBMCs. The CDR3: CASTPGKGPVFF. CDR3 sequence (DNA): TGTGCCAGCACCCCGGGGAAGGGTCCGGTCTTCTTT.